This T cell receptor (beta chain) was obtained from a study of PD-L1 blockade in urothelial cancer. At the level of the study: Among blood samples, the median T cell count was some 140,000.

CDR1 WNHNN and CDR2 SYGVQD come from the germline V gene (reference sequence). Trimming left V 6 bases short and J 3 bases short, with 8 bases between. The CDR3 runs to 13 residues. The protocol was immunoSEQ multiplex PCR, while the TCRdb copy is restricted to in-frame clones and leaves out a portion. This table holds 65,000 to 90,000 clones, roughly 84% found once. Time point defined: pretreatment peripheral blood. The rearrangement joins TRBV10-1 to TRBJ2-2; D possibly corresponds to TRBD2 (6 bases). Sequencing was performed on PBMCs, taken around atezolizumab (anti-PD-L1) treatment. The TCR was taken from a woman aged 70-85 years with urothelial cancer. CDR3 sequence: CASSGTYTGELFF. The CDR3 DNA sequence: TGCGCCAGCAGCGGGACTTACACCGGGGAGCTGTTTTTT.